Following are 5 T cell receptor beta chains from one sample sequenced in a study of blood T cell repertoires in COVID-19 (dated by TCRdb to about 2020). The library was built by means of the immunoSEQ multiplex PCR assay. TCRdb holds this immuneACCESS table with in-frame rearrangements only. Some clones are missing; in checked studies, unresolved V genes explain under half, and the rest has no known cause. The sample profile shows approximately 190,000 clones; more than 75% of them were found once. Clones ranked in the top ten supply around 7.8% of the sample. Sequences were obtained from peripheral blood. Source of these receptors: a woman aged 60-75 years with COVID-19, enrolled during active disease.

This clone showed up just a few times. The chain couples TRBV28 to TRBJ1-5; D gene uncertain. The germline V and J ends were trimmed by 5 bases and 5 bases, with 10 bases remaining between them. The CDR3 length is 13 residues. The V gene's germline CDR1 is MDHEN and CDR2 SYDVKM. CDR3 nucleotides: TGTGCCAGCAGTCTCCCTCGCGATCAGCCCCAGCATTTT. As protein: CASSLPRDQPQHF. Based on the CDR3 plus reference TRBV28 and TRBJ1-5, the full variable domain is DVKVTQSSRYLVKRTGEKVFLECVQDMDHENMFWYRQDPGLGLRLIYFSYDVKMKEKGDIPEGYSVSREKKERFSLILESASTNQTSMYLCASSLPRDQPQHFGDGTRLSIL.

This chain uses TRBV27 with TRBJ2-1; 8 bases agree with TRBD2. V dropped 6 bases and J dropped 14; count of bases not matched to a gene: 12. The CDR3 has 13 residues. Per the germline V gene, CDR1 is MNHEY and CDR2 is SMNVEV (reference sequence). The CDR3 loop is CASSFTSGREEFF. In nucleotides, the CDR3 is TGTGCCAGCAGCTTTACTAGCGGCCGGGAGGAGTTCTTC.

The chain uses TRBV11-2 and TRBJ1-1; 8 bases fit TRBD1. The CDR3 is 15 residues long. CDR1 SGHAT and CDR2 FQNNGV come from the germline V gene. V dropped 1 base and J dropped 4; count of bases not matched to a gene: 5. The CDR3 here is CASSLVGQGGTEAFF. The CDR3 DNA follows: TGTGCCAGCAGCTTAGTTGGACAGGGAGGCACTGAAGCTTTCTTT.

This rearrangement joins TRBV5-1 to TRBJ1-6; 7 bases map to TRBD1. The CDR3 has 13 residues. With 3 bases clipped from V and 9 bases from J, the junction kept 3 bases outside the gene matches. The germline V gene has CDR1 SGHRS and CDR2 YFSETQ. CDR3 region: CASSWDSASPLHF. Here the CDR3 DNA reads TGCGCCAGCAGCTGGGACAGCGCTTCACCCCTCCACTTT. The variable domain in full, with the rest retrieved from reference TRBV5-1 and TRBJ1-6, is KAGVTQTPRYLIKTRGQQVTLSCSPISGHRSVSWYQQTPGQGLQFLFEYFSETQRNKGNFPGRFSGRQFSNSRSEMNVSTLELGDSALYLCASSWDSASPLHFGNGTRLTVT.

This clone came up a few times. CDR3 region: CASSARQGSNEKLFF. DNA of the CDR3: TGTGCCAGCAGCGCCCGACAGGGTTCGAATGAAAAACTGTTTTTT. V gene TRBV5-4 combines with J gene TRBJ1-4, with TRBD1 identical over 7 bases. The junction had 8 bases not matched to a gene; V was cut back by 4 bases and J by 5 bases. The V gene's germline CDR1 is SGHNT and CDR2 YYREEE (reference sequence). This CDR3 comprises 15 residues. The variable domain in full, completed from reference TRBV5-4 and TRBJ1-4, reads ETGVTQSPTHLIKTRGQQVTLRCSSQSGHNTVSWYQQALGQGPQFIFQYYREEENGRGNFPPRFSGLQFPNYSSELNVNALELDDSALYLCASSARQGSNEKLFFGSGTQLSVL.